A single sample is the source of the 32 T cell receptor beta chains below, sequenced in a study of T cells after yellow fever vaccination (dated by TCRdb to between 2017 and 2020). This sample's treatment or condition label indicates: live attenuated yellow fever vaccine strain. Libraries were constructed by 5' RACE. Sequencing was carried out with an Illumina NovaSeq 6000. TCRdb reprocessed the public reads (quality trimming at Q25 with fastp, clone calling with MiXCR) and kept in-frame beta chains. Each record represents a unique CDR3 protein, reported with the most common genes and DNA among its rows. For this sample there are about 340,000 distinct CDR3 sequences; about 12% appear just once. The top ten clones comprise 2.5% to 4% of the sample. The starting material was CD4+ T cells sorted from PBMCs, obtained 15 days after the yellow fever booster vaccination. These receptors were taken from a man between 18 and 29 years old who received the YFV17D yellow fever vaccine.

In its sample, this clonotype was seen many times. V usage is TRBV7-9 and J usage is TRBJ2-7; TRBD2 is a possible D gene (6 bases). The germline V and J ends were trimmed by 3 bases and 2 bases, with 14 bases remaining between them. The CDR3 has 15 residues. Germline CDR1 reads SEHNR; CDR2 reads FQNEAQ (reference sequence). CDR3 residues: CASSLEGNLAYEQYF. Written as DNA, the CDR3 is TGTGCCAGCAGCTTGGAGGGCAACCTAGCCTACGAGCAGTACTTC.

The chain joins TRBV7-2 to TRBJ1-5; D possibly corresponds to TRBD1 (5 bases). V shed 2 bases and J shed 5 bases, with 16 bases lying between them. This CDR3 is built from 16 residues. Looked up from germline, CDR1 is SGHTA and CDR2 is FQGNSA. The CDR3 DNA reads as TGTGCCAGCAGCTTAAACGGGGCGGGAGCCCATCAGCCCCAGCATTTT. It is translated as CASSLNGAGAHQPQHF. The complete variable domain, with remaining parts taken from reference TRBV7-2 and TRBJ1-5, reads GAGVSQSPSNKVTEKGKDVELRCDPISGHTALYWYRQSLGQGLEFLIYFQGNSAPDKSGLPSDRFSAERTGGSVSTLTIQRTQQEDSAVYLCASSLNGAGAHQPQHFGDGTRLSIL.

This clonotype came up many times. The gene calls are TRBV11-2 and TRBJ1-1; unclear D gene. Germline V gene lookup returns CDR1 SGHAT and CDR2 FQNNGV. The CDR3 consists of 14 residues. Trimming cost V 3 bases and J 0 bases, with 8 bases left between them. The DNA for the CDR3 is TGTGCCAGCAGCTTCAGTAGCATGAACACTGAAGCTTTCTTT. The encoded protein is CASSFSSMNTEAFF.

There are many counts of this clonotype. The rearrangement links TRBV20-1 to TRBJ2-3; the D is unclear. Per germline, CDR1 DFQATT and CDR2 SNEGSKA (reference sequence). The CDR3 has 15 residues. V lost 3 bases, J lost 1 base, and 14 bases lay in between. The DNA for the CDR3 is TGCAGTGCTAGTGGGGTAGGGTCCGGCACAGATACGCAGTATTTT. This sequence encodes CSASGVGSGTDTQYF.

This clonotype has just a few counts. This chain joins TRBV5-1 and TRBJ2-2, with TRBD2 as a possible D gene (6 bases). CDR3 length equals 17 residues. Germline CDR1 SGHRS, CDR2 YFSETQ. Between the trimmed V and J ends, which lost 4 bases and 0 bases, there was a span of 16 bases. In nucleotides, the CDR3 is TGCGCCAGCAGCCCGGCTTGGCGGGGCGCGAACACCGGGGAGCTGTTTTTT. Protein: CASSPAWRGANTGELFF.

V and J are TRBV3-1 and TRBJ2-2; 7 bases match TRBD1. Germline V gene data show CDR1 as LGHDT and CDR2 as YNNKEL (reference sequence). CDR3 length equals 16 residues. After removal of 3 bases from V and 0 bases from J, the junction contained 4 bases not matched to a gene. Here the CDR3 reads CASSQAGTANTGELFF. The DNA for the CDR3 is TGTGCCAGCAGCCAGGCCGGGACAGCGAACACCGGGGAGCTGTTTTTT.

This clonotype was recorded a few times. The chain couples TRBV7-9 to TRBJ1-3; D uncertain. The germline V and J ends were trimmed by 7 bases and 0 bases, with 4 bases remaining between them. Germline V CDR1 and CDR2: SEHNR, FQNEAQ (reference sequence). The CDR3 consists of 12 residues. CDR3 in amino acids: CASTHSGNTIYF. Here the CDR3 DNA reads TGTGCCAGCACGCACTCTGGAAACACCATATATTTT.

This sequence joins TRBV24-1 and TRBJ2-1; 7 bases agree with TRBD1. The V gene's germline CDR1 is KGHDR and CDR2 SFDVKD. CDR3 length: 16 amino acids. V lost 3 bases and J lost 0; bases outside the gene matches: 4. CDR3 sequence: CATSDRDRVSYNEQFF. The CDR3 DNA reads as TGTGCCACCAGTGATCGAGACAGGGTCTCCTACAATGAGCAGTTCTTC.

This clonotype showed up just a few times. The chain employs TRBV6-2 or TRBV6-3 and TRBJ1-4; D is possibly TRBD1 (5 bases). V was pared by 10 bases and J by 6 bases, with 15 bases between. This CDR3 spans 13 amino acids. CDR1 and CDR2 from the germline V gene are MNHEY and SVGEGT. CDR3 nucleotides: TGTGCCACCTCCGACAGTCTAGATGAAAAACTGTTTTTT. Translating gives CATSDSLDEKLFF.

V gene TRBV6-5 combines with J gene TRBJ2-4, with 7 bases identical to TRBD1. Germline CDR1 MNHEY, CDR2 SVGAGI. V gave up 6 bases and J gave up 6 bases; unmatched junction bases: 8. The CDR3 runs 14 residues. In DNA form, the CDR3 reads TGTGCCAGCAGGAACCCGGGACAGTTAAACATTCAGTACTTC. It encodes CASRNPGQLNIQYF.

This clonotype was picked up many times. The V gene is TRBV9, the J gene TRBJ1-3; D is unclear. The germline V and J ends were trimmed by 2 bases and 4 bases, with 10 bases remaining between them. In germline, CDR1 is SGDLS, CDR2 YYNGEE. CDR3 length: 14 amino acids. The CDR3 spells CASSVFGLGNTIYF. CDR3 DNA: TGTGCCAGCAGCGTCTTCGGGCTCGGAAACACCATATATTTT.

This clonotype was seen only a few times. The rearrangement uses TRBV18 and TRBJ1-6; perhaps TRBD1 as D (6 bases). CDR1 and CDR2 from the germline V gene are KGHSH and LQKENI. V gave up 1 base and J gave up 5 bases, with 24 bases separating them. The CDR3 contains 20 residues. In DNA, the CDR3 is TGTGCCAGCTCACCACTTTCTCTCTCGGCGGGGACACCCAATAATTCACCCCTCCACTTT. Its translation is CASSPLSLSAGTPNNSPLHF.

This clonotype was seen only a few times. The V and J genes are TRBV6-4 and TRBJ2-1; 10 bases line up with TRBD1. The CDR3 spans 14 residues. Unmatched junction bases numbered 8, after V lost 9 bases and J lost 6 bases. Germline CDR1 is MRHNA and CDR2 is SNTAGT. DNA for the CDR3: TGTGCCAGGGAGGGGGACAGGGGACGCAATGAGCAGTTCTTC. This encodes CAREGDRGRNEQFF.

This clonotype has only a few counts. The genes are TRBV24-1 and TRBJ2-3, with 7 bases matching TRBD2. V was pared by 6 bases and J by 4 bases, with 9 bases of the junction left unmatched. CDR3 size: 15 residues. CDR1 and CDR2 (germline): KGHDR, SFDVKD. CDR3 DNA: TGTGCCACCAGTAGTACGACTAGCAGGTCAGATACGCAGTATTTT. As protein: CATSSTTSRSDTQYF.

This clonotype was counted between two and nine times. The chain employs TRBV29-1 and TRBJ1-1, with 7 bases aligning to TRBD1. V was clipped by 6 bases and J by 5 bases; unmatched bases: 9. This CDR3 is 13 amino acids long. Germline loops: CDR1 SQVTM, CDR2 ANQGSEA. The DNA of the CDR3 is TGCAGCGTCAGATACAGGGGAGGGACTGAAGCTTTCTTT. It encodes CSVRYRGGTEAFF.

This chain connects TRBV20-1 to TRBJ1-1; D not resolved. The CDR3 spans 14 residues. V was shortened by 0 bases and J by 2 bases, with 10 bases between the two germline ends. The germline V gene has CDR1 DFQATT and CDR2 SNEGSKA (reference sequence). The CDR3 loop is CSARDFAKNTEAFF. In DNA form, the CDR3 reads TGCAGTGCTAGAGATTTCGCGAAAAACACTGAAGCTTTCTTT.

There are many counts of this clonotype. The rearrangement links TRBV20-1 to TRBJ1-6, with a tentative D call TRBD1 (6 bases). V gave up 3 bases and J gave up 6 bases, with 12 bases separating them. CDR1 and CDR2 (germline): DFQATT, SNEGSKA (reference sequence). CDR3 size: 14 residues. CDR3 residues: CSASRRGGNSPLHF. CDR3 in DNA: TGCAGTGCTAGTCGCAGGGGAGGTAATTCACCCCTCCACTTT.

Only a few counts were recorded for this clonotype. The V gene is TRBV6-2 or TRBV6-3, the J gene TRBJ1-1; D perhaps matches TRBD1 (6 bases). Germline V gene lookup returns CDR1 MNHEY and CDR2 SVGEGT. V gave up 5 bases and J gave up 8 bases, with 12 bases separating them. The CDR3 spans 12 residues. CDR3 in amino acids: CASSRMGAEAFF. The CDR3, as DNA: TGTGCCAGCAGTCGGATGGGGGCCGAAGCTTTCTTT.

V usage is TRBV4-2 and J usage is TRBJ2-1; 7 bases align to TRBD2. The germline V gene encodes CDR1 LGHNA and CDR2 YNFKEQ. This CDR3 is 15 amino acids long. V dropped 0 bases and J dropped 9; count of bases not matched to a gene: 8. The CDR3 here is CASSQDWAGVGEQFF. As DNA, the CDR3 is TGTGCCAGCAGCCAAGATTGGGCGGGGGTTGGTGAGCAGTTCTTC.

This rearrangement joins TRBV20-1 to TRBJ2-3, with 9 bases fitting TRBD1. In germline, CDR1 is DFQATT, CDR2 SNEGSKA (reference sequence). The CDR3 sequence is 13 residues long. The V and J ends lost 2 bases and 5 bases, in that order; junction bases with no gene match: 2. The CDR3 DNA follows: TGCAGTGCTAGAACGACAGGGGGAGATACGCAGTATTTT. This codes for CSARTTGGDTQYF.

J is TRBJ2-4 and V is TRBV12-3 or TRBV12-4, with D possibly being TRBD1 or TRBD2 (5 bases each). V was clipped by 3 bases and J by 9 bases, with 12 bases between them. This CDR3 has 13 amino acids. The CDR3 is CASSLEGTFIQYF. The CDR3 DNA is TGTGCCAGCAGTTTGGAAGGGACGTTCATTCAGTACTTC.

This clonotype has just a few counts. The chain links TRBV6-5 to TRBJ1-1; D gene unclear. Looked up from germline, CDR1 is MNHEY and CDR2 is SVGAGI. The CDR3 length is 17 residues. V lost 0 bases, J lost 1 base, and 15 bases lay in between. As DNA, the CDR3 is TGTGCCAGCAGTTACTCGTTTCTAGGGCACTCGAACACTGAAGCTTTCTTT. Protein: CASSYSFLGHSNTEAFF.

At least ten counts were recorded for this clonotype. The chain carries TRBV15 and TRBJ2-1, with D perhaps given as TRBD1 or TRBD2 (5 bases each). The V end was cut by 0 bases, the J end by 4 bases, with 16 bases between. The germline V gene has CDR1 LNHNV and CDR2 YYDKDF (reference sequence). This CDR3 is built from 17 residues. CDR3 loop: CATSRDAGTQPYNEQFF. As DNA, the CDR3 is TGTGCCACCAGCAGAGACGCAGGGACCCAACCGTACAATGAGCAGTTCTTC.

This chain uses TRBV20-1 with TRBJ2-1; the match to TRBD2 covers 10 bases. CDR3 length equals 15 residues. The J segment lost 5 bases and the V segment lost 5 bases, leaving 9 bases of the junction unmatched. The germline V gene has CDR1 DFQATT and CDR2 SNEGSKA (reference sequence). The CDR3 DNA sequence: TGCAGTGCTTTCTCCTCTAGCGGGGGAGACAATGAGCAGTTCTTC. As protein: CSAFSSSGGDNEQFF.

The chain combines TRBV29-1 with TRBJ1-1; the D is unclear. Germline V gives CDR1 SQVTM, CDR2 ANQGSEA. The length of the CDR3 is 11 residues. V was cut by 7 bases and J by 6 bases, with 12 bases left in between. As DNA, the CDR3 is TGCAGCGGGGCGGTGGAGGCTGAAGCTTTCTTT. Amino acid sequence: CSGAVEAEAFF.

This chain connects TRBV2 to TRBJ1-5; possibly TRBD1 for D (6 bases). V shed 2 bases and J shed 4 bases, with 12 bases lying between them. The CDR3 is 15 residues long. CDR1 and CDR2 from the germline V gene are SNHLY and FYNNEI. The CDR3 DNA sequence: TGTGCCAGCAGTGAAAGCGGACAGAAAAATCAGCCCCAGCATTTT. Translation: CASSESGQKNQPQHF.

The rearrangement joins TRBV4-2 to TRBJ1-2; D perhaps matches TRBD1 (5 bases). V lost 0 bases, J lost 5 bases, and 10 bases lay in between. Germline loops: CDR1 LGHNA, CDR2 YNFKEQ. The CDR3 runs 14 residues. The CDR3 is CASSQDWGMYGYTF. CDR3 sequence (DNA): TGTGCCAGCAGCCAAGATTGGGGGATGTATGGCTACACCTTC.

In its sample, this clonotype was seen a few times. The chain uses TRBV7-2 and TRBJ2-5; 9 bases match TRBD2. The CDR3 runs 15 residues. The J segment lost 2 bases and the V segment lost 4 bases, leaving 5 bases of the junction unmatched. Per the germline V gene, CDR1 is SGHTA and CDR2 is FQGNSA. The CDR3 DNA reads as TGTGCCAGCAGCTCGGGACTAGCTCAACAAGAGACCCAGTACTTC. Its protein product is CASSSGLAQQETQYF.

This clonotype has just one count. J is TRBJ1-1 and V is TRBV7-2, with 7 bases matching TRBD1. The length of the CDR3 is 14 residues. Germline V CDR1 and CDR2: SGHTA, FQGNSA. V lost 3 bases, J lost 5 bases, and 6 bases stayed unmatched. CDR3 DNA sequence: TGTGCCAGCAGCTTCTGGCAGGGGGTAACTGAAGCTTTCTTT. This gives the protein CASSFWQGVTEAFF.

This clonotype was detected only a few times. The V call is TRBV4-2, the J call TRBJ2-5; 9 bases agree with TRBD2. The germline CDR1 and CDR2 sequences are LGHNA and YNFKEQ. Trimming at V came to 0 bases and at J to 6 bases, leaving 5 bases not matched to a gene. The CDR3 sequence is 15 residues long. CDR3 loop: CASSQDPLAGKTQYF. In DNA form, the CDR3 reads TGTGCCAGCAGCCAAGATCCCCTAGCGGGGAAGACCCAGTACTTC.

Only a few counts were recorded for this clonotype. This chain joins TRBV9 and TRBJ2-7, with D uncertain. V lost 0 bases, J lost 1 base, and 8 bases lay in between. CDR1 and CDR2 (germline): SGDLS, YYNGEE. The CDR3 length is 14 residues. CDR3 nucleotides: TGTGCCAGCAGCGTAGATTGGAGATCCTACGAGCAGTACTTC. Encoded protein: CASSVDWRSYEQYF. Full variable domain (remainder filled in from reference TRBV9 and TRBJ2-7): DSGVTQTPKHLITATGQRVTLRCSPRSGDLSVYWYQQSLDQGLQFLIQYYNGEERAKGNILERFSAQQFPDLHSELNLSSLELGDSALYFCASSVDWRSYEQYFGPGTRLTVT.

This chain joins TRBV18 and TRBJ2-3; TRBD1 matches 8 bases. Germline V gives CDR1 KGHSH, CDR2 LQKENI. This CDR3 spans 16 amino acids. Trimming took 0 bases from V and 6 from J; bases not matched to a gene: 8. CDR3 DNA: TGTGCCAGCTCACCACCGACAGGGGCCGGAGGGGATACGCAGTATTTT. It yields the protein CASSPPTGAGGDTQYF.